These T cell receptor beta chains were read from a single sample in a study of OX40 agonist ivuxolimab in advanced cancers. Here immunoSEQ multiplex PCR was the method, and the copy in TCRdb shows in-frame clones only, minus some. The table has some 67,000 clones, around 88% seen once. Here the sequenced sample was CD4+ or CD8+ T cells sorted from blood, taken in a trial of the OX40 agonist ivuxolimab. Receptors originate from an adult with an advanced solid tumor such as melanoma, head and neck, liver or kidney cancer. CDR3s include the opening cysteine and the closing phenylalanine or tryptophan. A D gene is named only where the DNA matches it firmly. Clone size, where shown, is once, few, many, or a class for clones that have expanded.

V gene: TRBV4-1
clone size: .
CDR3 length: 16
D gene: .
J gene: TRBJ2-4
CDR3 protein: CASSQGAGGAKNIQYF
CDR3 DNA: TGCGCCAGCAGCCAAGGTGCCGGCGGGGCCAAAAACATTCAGTACTTC

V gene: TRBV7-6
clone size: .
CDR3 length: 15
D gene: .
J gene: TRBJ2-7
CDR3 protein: CASSPKSETSYEQYF
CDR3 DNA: TGTGCCAGCAGCCCCAAATCGGAGACCTCCTACGAGCAGTACTTC

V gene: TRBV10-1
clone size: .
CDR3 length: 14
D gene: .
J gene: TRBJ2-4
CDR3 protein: CASSESRGSGIQYF
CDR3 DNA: TGCGCCAGCAGTGAGTCCCGGGGTTCAGGGATTCAGTACTTC

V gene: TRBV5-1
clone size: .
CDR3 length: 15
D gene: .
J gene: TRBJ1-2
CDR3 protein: CASSPDTGNVYGYTF
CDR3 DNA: TGCGCCAGCAGCCCGGATACAGGAAACGTCTATGGCTACACCTTC

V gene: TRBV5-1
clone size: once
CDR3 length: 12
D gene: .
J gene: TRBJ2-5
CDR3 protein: CASSYPQETQYF
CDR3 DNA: TGCGCCAGCAGCTACCCTCAAGAGACCCAGTACTTC

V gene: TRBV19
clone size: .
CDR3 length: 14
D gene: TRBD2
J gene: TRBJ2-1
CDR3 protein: CASSPSGVRNEQFF
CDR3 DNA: TGTGCCAGTAGTCCCAGCGGGGTAAGAAATGAGCAGTTCTTC

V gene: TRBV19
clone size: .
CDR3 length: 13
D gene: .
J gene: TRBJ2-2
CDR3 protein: CASSATRPGELFF
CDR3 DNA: TGTGCCAGTAGTGCCACCAGGCCCGGGGAGCTGTTTTTT

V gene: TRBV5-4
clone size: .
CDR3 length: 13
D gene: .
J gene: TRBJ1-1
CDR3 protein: CASSLNRATEAFF
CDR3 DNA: TGTGCCAGCAGCTTAAACAGGGCTACTGAAGCTTTCTTT

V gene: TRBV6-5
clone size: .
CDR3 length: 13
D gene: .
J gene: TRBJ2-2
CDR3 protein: CASSYSFFGELFF
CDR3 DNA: TGTGCCAGCAGTTACTCATTCTTCGGGGAGCTGTTTTTT

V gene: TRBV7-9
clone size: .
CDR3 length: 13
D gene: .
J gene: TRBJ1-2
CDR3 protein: CASSFGGNYGYTF
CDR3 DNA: TGTGCCAGCAGCTTTGGAGGGAACTATGGCTACACCTTC

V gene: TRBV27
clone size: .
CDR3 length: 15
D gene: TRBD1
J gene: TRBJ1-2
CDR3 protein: CASSNQQGDNYGYTF
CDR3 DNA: TGTGCCAGCAGCAACCAACAGGGGGACAACTATGGCTACACCTTC

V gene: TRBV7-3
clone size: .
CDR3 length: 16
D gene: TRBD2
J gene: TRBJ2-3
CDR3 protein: CASSLASGGAQDTQYF
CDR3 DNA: TGTGCCAGCAGCTTGGCTAGCGGGGGGGCCCAAGATACGCAGTATTTT

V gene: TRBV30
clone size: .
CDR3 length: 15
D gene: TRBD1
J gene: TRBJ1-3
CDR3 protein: CARGQGSSGGNTIYF
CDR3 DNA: TGTGCAAGGGGACAGGGGTCATCGGGAGGAAACACCATATATTTT

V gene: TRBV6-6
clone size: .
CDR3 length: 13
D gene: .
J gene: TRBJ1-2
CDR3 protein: CASRDGGRGGYTF
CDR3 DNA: TGTGCCAGCAGAGATGGGGGCAGAGGTGGCTACACCTTC

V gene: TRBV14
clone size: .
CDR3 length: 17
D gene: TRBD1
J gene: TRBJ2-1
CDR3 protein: CASSQDRIGGRGNEQFF
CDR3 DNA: TGTGCCAGCAGCCAAGATCGGATAGGGGGCCGAGGCAATGAGCAGTTCTTC

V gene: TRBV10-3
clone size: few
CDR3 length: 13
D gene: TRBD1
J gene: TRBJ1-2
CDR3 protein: CAISDPGGIGYTF
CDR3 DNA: TGTGCCATCAGTGATCCAGGGGGAATCGGCTACACCTTC

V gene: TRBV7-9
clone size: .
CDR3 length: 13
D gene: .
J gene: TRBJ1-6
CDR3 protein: CASSWDGNSPLHF
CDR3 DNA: TGTGCCAGCAGCTGGGACGGTAATTCACCCCTCCACTTT

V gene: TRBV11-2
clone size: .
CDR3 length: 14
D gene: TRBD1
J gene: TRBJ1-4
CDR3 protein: CASSAQGAGEKLFF
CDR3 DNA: TGTGCCAGCAGCGCGCAGGGGGCAGGTGAAAAACTGTTTTTT

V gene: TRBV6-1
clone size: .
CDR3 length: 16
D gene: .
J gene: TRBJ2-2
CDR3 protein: CASSEVPGAQTGELFF
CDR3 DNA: TGTGCCAGCAGTGAAGTTCCGGGGGCGCAGACCGGGGAGCTGTTTTTT

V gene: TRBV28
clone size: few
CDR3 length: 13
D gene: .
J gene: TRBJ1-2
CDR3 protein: CASSLGFGYGYTF
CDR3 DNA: TGTGCCAGCAGTTTGGGGTTTGGCTATGGCTACACCTTC

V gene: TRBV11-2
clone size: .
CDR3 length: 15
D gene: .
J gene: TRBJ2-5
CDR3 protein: CASSSRGFPGETQYF
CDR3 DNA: TGTGCCAGCAGCTCTCGGGGGTTCCCGGGGGAGACCCAGTACTTC

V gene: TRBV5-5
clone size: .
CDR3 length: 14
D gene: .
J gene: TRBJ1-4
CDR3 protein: CASSPGQSWEKLFF
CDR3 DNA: TGTGCCAGCAGCCCTGGACAGTCTTGGGAAAAACTGTTTTTT